This TCR beta chain was identified during a study of siplizumab effects on memory and regulatory T cells. Germline CDR1 and CDR2: LNHDA and SQIVND (reference sequence). V lost 2 bases and J lost 7; bases outside the gene matches: 4. The CDR3 sequence is 14 residues long. Concerning this clone itself: What it binds is unknown.

This table comes from immunoSEQ multiplex PCR, and its TCRdb copy is limited to in-frame clones, with some not included. The sample contains about 110,000 clones, 85% to 95% of which appear only once. Regarding the study as a whole: Alloreactive CD4+ clones that could be mapped were on average approximately 69% Treg-derived with siplizumab, against about 30% in controls.

What was sequenced was CD4+ T cells sorted from blood. The chain employs TRBV19 and TRBJ1-5; TRBD1 matches at 8 bases. This sequence was found in a human donor in good health. CDR3 region: CASSIPGGGQPQHF. In DNA, the CDR3 is TGTGCCAGTAGTATACCAGGGGGCGGGCAGCCCCAGCATTTT.